This record looks at one T cell receptor beta chain sequence and its context. What it recognizes is unknown. Data came from immunoSEQ multiplex PCR; TCRdb stores just in-frame clones and leaves some out. The table shows roughly 51,000 clones, with about 80% occurring only once. The sample belongs to a study of a mutant IDH1 vaccine in newly diagnosed glioma. Time point indicated: week 5, during vaccination. A single vaccine dose contained 300 ug of mutant IDH1 20-mer peptide, and topical imiquimod was used with it. The input for sequencing was PBMCs, taken from a glioma patient whose treatment included an IDH1 peptide vaccine. The TCR originated in a woman aged 18-30 years with glioma. Some clones in this sample may be carry-over from other donors' samples.

The CDR3 is CASGYSYEQYF. In DNA form, the CDR3 reads TGTGCCAGCGGGTATTCCTACGAGCAGTACTTC. This sequence joins TRBV27 and TRBJ2-7, with D unresolved. The CDR3 is 11 residues long. Per germline, CDR1 MNHEY and CDR2 SMNVEV (reference sequence). V gave up 8 bases and J gave up 1 base, with 6 bases separating them.